The source of this TCR beta chain is a study of cytomegalovirus exposure and HLA in healthy donors. Findings of the study overall: Per a prior analysis, the majority of TCR beta V segments were productive roughly 87% or roughly 30% of the time. Later analysis associated a missense DCLRE1C variant with TCR beta V- and J-gene trimming. For cytomegalovirus status, the classifier reportedly gave diagnoses with high specificity and sensitivity. The study assumed roughly uniform donor sequencing depth for presence/absence analyses.

About this clone itself: What it binds is unknown.

PCR involved 60 Vbeta and 13 Jbeta primers. Libraries were prepared by immunoSEQ multiplex PCR; TCRdb keeps only in-frame clonotypes and omits some of them. This table has over 100,000 clones, approximately 77% appearing once. Trimming removed 0 bases at V and 1 base at J, with 14 bases between. From germline, CDR1 is SGHRS and CDR2 YFSETQ. The CDR3 is 17 residues long. This TCR was recovered from a woman in her forties in good health and CMV-seronegative. The chain carries TRBV5-1 and TRBJ1-3, with D perhaps matching TRBD1 (6 bases). The sequenced material came from PBMCs. The CDR3, as DNA: TGCGCCAGCAGCTTGGCCCGGCGGCAGGGGTCTGGAAACACCATATATTTT. Encoded protein: CASSLARRQGSGNTIYF.